A single sample gave rise to the 14 T cell receptor beta chains below, sequenced in a study of metastatic and nonmetastatic thyroid tumors. Using MiXCR, TCRdb reanalyzed the PCR reads. The data contain 5,000 or so clones, around 28% of them singletons. Each patient came to thyroid surgery without any prior treatment (of any kind). The sample consisted of adjacent normal tissue. These receptors were collected from a female donor with papillary thyroid cancer or a benign thyroid nodule (not recorded which). Some clones in this sample may be carry-over from other donors' samples.

This clone is medium-sized within its sample. The V gene is TRBV9, the J gene TRBJ2-2; 16 nucleotides agree with TRBD2. The CDR3 length is 17 residues. Per germline, CDR1 SGDLS and CDR2 YYNGEE. Unmatched junction bases numbered 4, after V lost 4 bases and J lost 4 bases. CDR3: CASSPGLAGGSTGELFF. CDR3 coding DNA: TGTGCCAGCAGCCCGGGACTAGCGGGAGGGTCCACCGGGGAGCTGTTTTTT.

This clone came up a few times. The chain uses TRBV6-1 and TRBJ1-1; perhaps TRBD1 as D (5 bases). Germline V gene lookup returns CDR1 MNHNS and CDR2 SASEGT. The CDR3 has 15 residues. Trimming left V 2 bases short and J 1 base short, with 11 bases between. CDR3 sequence (DNA): TGTGCCAGCAGTGAATATGACAGACCGAACACTGAAGCTTTCTTT. Protein sequence: CASSEYDRPNTEAFF.

This clone has at least ten counts. This rearrangement joins TRBV4-2 to TRBJ2-3; TRBD2 agrees at 12 bases. The CDR3 covers 18 residues. Germline V gives CDR1 LGHNA, CDR2 YNFKEQ. Trimming removed 0 bases from V and 3 bases from J; junction bases left unmatched: 7. The CDR3 loop is CASSQEWTSGIRTDTQYF. The CDR3 DNA is TGTGCCAGCAGCCAAGAATGGACTAGCGGGATAAGAACAGATACGCAGTATTTT.

This chain links TRBV11-1 with TRBJ2-1, with 7 bases fitting TRBD1. Germline V CDR1 and CDR2: SGHAT, FQDESV (reference sequence). The V and J ends lost 5 bases and 7 bases, in that order; junction bases with no gene match: 14. The CDR3 extends over 16 amino acids. The DNA for the CDR3 is TGTGCCAGCAGCCATCAGACAGGGCTTGCCTGGAATGAGCAGTTCTTC. It is translated as CASSHQTGLAWNEQFF.

By sample share, this clone is medium-sized (0.01 to 0.1%). The rearrangement uses TRBV13 and TRBJ1-1; D possibly corresponds to TRBD1 (5 bases). Germline V gene lookup returns CDR1 PRHDT and CDR2 FYEKMQ (reference sequence). V lost 1 base and J 6 bases, leaving 21 bases between the germline ends. This CDR3 spans 17 amino acids. CDR3 sequence: CASSLVGAGTSSPEAFF. The CDR3 DNA follows: TGTGCCAGCAGCTTAGTAGGAGCGGGGACGAGTTCCCCTGAAGCTTTCTTT.

The rearrangement links TRBV5-1 to TRBJ1-2; 7 bases are a match to TRBD1. This CDR3 region has 15 residues. Unmatched junction bases numbered 13, after V lost 5 bases and J lost 6 bases. Germline V gene data show CDR1 as SGHRS and CDR2 as YFSETQ. The CDR3 region has the DNA TGCGCCAGCAGACGTGGGGACAGCGACGCGGATGGCTACACCTTC. This gives the protein CASRRGDSDADGYTF.

A few counts support this clone. This chain connects TRBV28 to TRBJ1-6, with D perhaps matching TRBD1 (6 bases). This CDR3 is built from 17 residues. CDR1 and CDR2 (germline): MDHEN, SYDVKM. V lost 6 bases and J 5 bases, leaving 20 bases between the germline ends. Written as DNA, the CDR3 is TGTGCCAGCAGCTTGGGGGCAGGGATCAAGAATAATTCACCCCTCCACTTT. Protein: CASSLGAGIKNNSPLHF.

The rearrangement links TRBV2 to TRBJ2-1, with TRBD1 identical over 12 bases. Germline V gives CDR1 SNHLY, CDR2 FYNNEI. This CDR3 has 17 residues. J was trimmed by 3 bases and V by 6 bases; bases with no gene match: 9. DNA of the CDR3: TGTGCCAGCAGCTCCGGGACAGGGGGCGCCCGCTACAATGAGCAGTTCTTC. Protein product: CASSSGTGGARYNEQFF.

This clone came up a few times. This sequence joins TRBV28 and TRBJ2-3; D gene unclear. The V end was cut by 3 bases, the J end by 4 bases, with 8 bases between. Germline lookup yields CDR1 MDHEN and CDR2 SYDVKM. The CDR3 has 13 amino acids. CDR3 nucleotide sequence: TGTGCCAGCAGTTTGCGCGGCCCAGATACGCAGTATTTT. Translating it yields CASSLRGPDTQYF.

The chain joins TRBV11-2 to TRBJ1-5; 8 bases fit TRBD1. The germline gives CDR1 SGHAT, CDR2 FQNNGV. V shed 7 bases and J 2 bases; nucleotides not matched to a gene: 4. The CDR3 length is 14 residues. The CDR3 sequence is CASTATGGNQPQHF. In DNA, the CDR3 is TGTGCCAGCACTGCGACAGGGGGCAATCAGCCCCAGCATTTT.

This chain links TRBV30 with TRBJ2-2, with 7 nucleotides matching TRBD1. V was pared by 3 bases and J by 1 base, with 2 bases of the junction left unmatched. Germline loops: CDR1 GTSNPN, CDR2 SVGIG (reference sequence). The CDR3 contains 14 residues. The CDR3 coding sequence is TGTGCCTGGAGCAGGGGGTTGAACACCGGGGAGCTGTTTTTT. It yields the protein CAWSRGLNTGELFF. The entire variable domain, with the rest obtained from reference TRBV30 and TRBJ2-2, is as follows: SQTIHQWPATLVQPVGSPLSLECTVEGTSNPNLYWYRQAAGRGLQLLFYSVGIGQISSEVPQNLSASRPQDRQFILSSKKLLLSDSGFYLCAWSRGLNTGELFFGEGSRLTVL.

Notes on this clone: Here the CDR3 omits its conserved ending phenylalanine or tryptophan, so a read error is the likely source. This chain links TRBV19 with TRBJ2-2, with D perhaps TRBD1 (5 bases). The CDR3 totals 13 residues. Germline V gene data show CDR1 as LNHDA and CDR2 as SQIVND (reference sequence). In DNA, the CDR3 is TGTGCCAGTAGGATGGGGCACACCGTGGAGCTGTTTTTG. Protein product: CASRMGHTVELFL.

This clone was seen ten or more times. As DNA, the CDR3 is TGTGCCAGTAGTGATGACAGATCACCCCTGGCCAAAAACATTCAGTACTTC. It specifies CASSDDRSPLAKNIQYF. This chain uses TRBV19 with TRBJ2-4; D is possibly TRBD1 (5 bases). Trimming removed 5 bases at V and 1 base at J, with 18 bases between. The CDR3 sequence is 17 residues long. Germline CDR1 LNHDA, CDR2 SQIVND (reference sequence). The full variable domain, its missing parts supplied by reference TRBV19 and TRBJ2-4, is DGGITQSPKYLFRKEGQNVTLSCEQNLNHDAMYWYRQDPGQGLRLIYYSQIVNDFQKGDIAEGYSVSREKKESFPLTVTSAQKNPTAFYLCASSDDRSPLAKNIQYFGAGTRLSVL.

This clone counts as medium-sized (0.01 to 0.1%). The chain employs TRBV6-1 and TRBJ2-1; 7 positions match TRBD2. The ends lost 4 bases at V and 4 bases at J; junction bases unmatched: 7. The CDR3 runs to 15 residues. From germline, CDR1 is MNHNS and CDR2 SASEGT. Here the CDR3 DNA reads TGTGCCAGCAGTGTTTCACTAGCGTCTTACAATGAGCAGTTCTTC. Amino acids: CASSVSLASYNEQFF.